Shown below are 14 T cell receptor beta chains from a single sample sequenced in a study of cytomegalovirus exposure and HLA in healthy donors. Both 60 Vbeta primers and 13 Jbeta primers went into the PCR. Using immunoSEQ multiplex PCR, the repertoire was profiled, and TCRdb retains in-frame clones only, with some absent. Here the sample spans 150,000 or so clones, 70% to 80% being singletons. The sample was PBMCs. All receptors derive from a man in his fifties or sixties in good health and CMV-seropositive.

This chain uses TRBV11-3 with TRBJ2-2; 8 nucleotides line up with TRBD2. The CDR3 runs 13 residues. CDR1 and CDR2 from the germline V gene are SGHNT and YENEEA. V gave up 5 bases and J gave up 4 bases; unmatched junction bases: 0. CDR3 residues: CASSRGGTGELFF. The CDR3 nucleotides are TGTGCCAGCAGCCGGGGGGGCACCGGGGAGCTGTTTTTT.

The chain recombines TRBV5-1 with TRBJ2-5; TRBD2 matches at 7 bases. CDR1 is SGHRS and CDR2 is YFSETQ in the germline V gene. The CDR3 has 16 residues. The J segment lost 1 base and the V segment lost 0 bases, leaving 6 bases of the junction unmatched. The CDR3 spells CASSLAPAGSQETQYF. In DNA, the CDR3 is TGCGCCAGCAGCTTGGCCCCAGCGGGGAGCCAAGAGACCCAGTACTTC.

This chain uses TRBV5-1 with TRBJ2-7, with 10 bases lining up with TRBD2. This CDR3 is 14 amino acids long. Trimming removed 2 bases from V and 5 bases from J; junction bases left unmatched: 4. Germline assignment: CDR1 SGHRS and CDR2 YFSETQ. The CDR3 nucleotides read TGCGCCAGCAGCTTAAGCGGGGGGGGCCACGAGCAGTACTTC. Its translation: CASSLSGGGHEQYF.

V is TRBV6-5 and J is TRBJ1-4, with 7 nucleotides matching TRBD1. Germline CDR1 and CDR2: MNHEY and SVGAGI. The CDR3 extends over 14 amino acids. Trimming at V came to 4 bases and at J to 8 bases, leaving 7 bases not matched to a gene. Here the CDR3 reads CASSSGQVHEKLFF. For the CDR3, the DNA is TGTGCCAGCAGTTCCGGACAGGTTCACGAAAAACTGTTTTTT.

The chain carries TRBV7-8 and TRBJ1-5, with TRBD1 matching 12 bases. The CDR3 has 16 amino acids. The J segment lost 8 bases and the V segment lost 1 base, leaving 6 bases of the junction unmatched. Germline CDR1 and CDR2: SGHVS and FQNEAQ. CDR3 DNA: TGTGCCAGCAGCTTAGATGGGACAGGGGGCTGGAAGCCCCAGCATTTT. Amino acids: CASSLDGTGGWKPQHF.

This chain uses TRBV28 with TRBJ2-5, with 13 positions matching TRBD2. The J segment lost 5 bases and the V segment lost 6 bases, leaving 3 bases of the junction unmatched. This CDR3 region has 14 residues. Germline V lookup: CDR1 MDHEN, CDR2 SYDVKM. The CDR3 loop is CASRLAGGPETQYF. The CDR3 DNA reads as TGTGCCAGCAGACTAGCGGGGGGGCCGGAGACCCAGTACTTC.

The CDR3 DNA sequence: TGCGCCAGCAGTCAGGCCAAGACAGGGCGGACCGGGGAGCTGTTTTTT. Translation: CASSQAKTGRTGELFF. The genes are TRBV4-1 and TRBJ2-2, with 7 bases lining up with TRBD1. The CDR3 totals 16 residues. Germline CDR1 reads MGHRA; CDR2 reads YSYEKL. V shed 6 bases, J shed 5 bases, and the junction held 12 bases outside the gene matches.

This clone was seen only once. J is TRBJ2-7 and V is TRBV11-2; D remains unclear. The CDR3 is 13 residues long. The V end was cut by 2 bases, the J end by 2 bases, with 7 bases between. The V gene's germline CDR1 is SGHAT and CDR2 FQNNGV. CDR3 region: CASSLLQTYEQYF. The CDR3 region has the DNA TGTGCCAGCAGCTTACTCCAGACCTACGAGCAGTACTTC.

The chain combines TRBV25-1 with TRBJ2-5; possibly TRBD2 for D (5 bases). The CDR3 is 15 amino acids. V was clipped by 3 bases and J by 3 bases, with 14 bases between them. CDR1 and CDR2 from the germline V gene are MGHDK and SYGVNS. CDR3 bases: TGTGCCAGCAGTGACACCCCAACGGGAAAAGAGACCCAGTACTTC. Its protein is CASSDTPTGKETQYF.

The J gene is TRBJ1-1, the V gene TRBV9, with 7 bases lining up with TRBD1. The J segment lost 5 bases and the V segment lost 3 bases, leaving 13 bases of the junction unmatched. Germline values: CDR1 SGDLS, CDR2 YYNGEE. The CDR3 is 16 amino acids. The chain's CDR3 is CASSAEQQGLGTEAFF. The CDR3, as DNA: TGTGCCAGCAGCGCGGAACAACAGGGGTTAGGGACTGAAGCTTTCTTT.

The CDR3 DNA follows: TGTGCCAGCAGCCAAGATTATTACGGAGGACAGGGTTTCACAGATACGCAGTATTTT. Amino acid sequence: CASSQDYYGGQGFTDTQYF. The chain links TRBV4-2 to TRBJ2-3; 8 nucleotides line up with TRBD1. V was pared by 0 bases and J by 2 bases, with 13 bases of the junction left unmatched. The CDR3 is made up of 19 amino acids. Germline-derived CDR1 and CDR2 are LGHNA and YNFKEQ.

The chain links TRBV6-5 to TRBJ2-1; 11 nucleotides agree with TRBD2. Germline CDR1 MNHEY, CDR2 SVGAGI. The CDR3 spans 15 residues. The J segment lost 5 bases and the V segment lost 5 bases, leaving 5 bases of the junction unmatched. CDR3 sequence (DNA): TGTGCCAGCAGTGGTAGCGGGGGGGCCGACAATGAGCAGTTCTTC. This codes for CASSGSGGADNEQFF.

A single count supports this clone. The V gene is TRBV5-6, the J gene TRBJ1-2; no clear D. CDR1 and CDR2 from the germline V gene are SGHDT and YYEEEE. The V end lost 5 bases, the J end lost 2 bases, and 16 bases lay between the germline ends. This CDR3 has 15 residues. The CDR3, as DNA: TGTGCCAGCAGGTTACCCCGCGGAGGGAACTATGGCTACACCTTC. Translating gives CASRLPRGGNYGYTF.

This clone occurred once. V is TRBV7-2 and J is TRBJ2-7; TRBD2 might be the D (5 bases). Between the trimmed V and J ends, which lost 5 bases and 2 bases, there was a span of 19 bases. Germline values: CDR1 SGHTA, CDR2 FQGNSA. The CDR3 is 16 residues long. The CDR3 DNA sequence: TGTGCCAGCAGCCCGGGGTCTGGGCGGACCACCTACGAGCAGTACTTC. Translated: CASSPGSGRTTYEQYF.